Shown below are 21 T cell receptor beta chains from a single sample sequenced in a study of T cells in Graves' hyperthyroidism and ophthalmopathy. Regions amplified from RNA transcripts were the TCR beta CDR3 regions. The HTBI primer set drove a first-round RT-PCR of the TCR CDR3. TCRdb reanalysed the multiplex PCR reads using MiXCR and keeps one entry per CDR3 protein. The data contain over 450,000 distinct CDR3 sequences, approximately 15% of them singletons. The sequencing sample was made of blood. These receptors were obtained from a young woman with Graves' hyperthyroidism.

This clonotype was seen many times. The V gene is TRBV6-1, the J gene TRBJ2-7, with 11 bases matching TRBD2. CDR1 and CDR2 (germline): MNHNS, SASEGT. The J segment lost 1 base and the V segment lost 4 bases, leaving 0 bases of the junction unmatched. CDR3 length equals 14 residues. CDR3 coding DNA: TGTGCCAGCAGTGGACTAGCGGGGTCCTACGAGCAGTACGTC. This encodes CASSGLAGSYEQYV.

The chain combines TRBV7-3 with TRBJ1-1; D gene uncertain. The CDR3 sequence is 13 residues long. The germline V and J ends were trimmed by 5 bases and 4 bases, with 11 bases remaining between them. Germline CDR1 and CDR2: SGHTA and FQGTGA. The CDR3 DNA sequence: TGTGCCAGCAGCCCACCCCCCTTCACTGAAGCTTTCTTT. Translation: CASSPPPFTEAFF.

The table lists this clonotype with many counts. This CDR3 is CASRGRVSDNSPLHF. CDR3 in DNA: TGCGCCAGCAGAGGCAGGGTTAGCGATAATTCACCCCTCCACTTT. The V call is TRBV5-1, the J call TRBJ1-6, with a possible D match to TRBD1 (5 bases). This CDR3 comprises 15 residues. V was shortened by 5 bases and J by 5 bases, with 14 bases between the two germline ends. Germline CDR1 is SGHRS and CDR2 is YFSETQ.

This clonotype has at least ten counts. This sequence joins TRBV5-1 and TRBJ2-7; TRBD2 matches at 9 bases. The CDR3 spans 15 residues. V was clipped by 2 bases and J by 12 bases; unmatched bases: 15. In germline, CDR1 is SGHRS, CDR2 YFSETQ. This chain's CDR3 is CASSFTGTSQPRAYF. The CDR3 region has the DNA TGCGCCAGCAGCTTTACCGGGACTAGCCAACCTAGGGCGTACTTC.

The chain has TRBV30 and TRBJ2-1, with 7 positions matching TRBD2. This CDR3 spans 12 amino acids. V shed 8 bases, J shed 1 base, and the junction held 2 bases outside the gene matches. Germline lookup yields CDR1 GTSNPN and CDR2 SVGIG (reference sequence). CDR3 nucleotides: TGTGCCGGAGCGGGGTCCTACAATGAGCAGTTCTTC. This encodes CAGAGSYNEQFF. Drawing the rest from reference TRBV30 and TRBJ2-1, the complete variable domain is SQTIHQWPATLVQPVGSPLSLECTVEGTSNPNLYWYRQAAGRGLQLLFYSVGIGQISSEVPQNLSASRPQDRQFILSSKKLLLSDSGFYLCAGAGSYNEQFFGPGTRLTVL.

This clonotype turned up a few times. The chain recombines TRBV9 with TRBJ2-2; maybe TRBD2 (6 bases). V was trimmed by 1 base and J by 0 bases, leaving 19 bases between them. The germline gives CDR1 SGDLS, CDR2 YYNGEE. The CDR3 has 19 amino acids. The CDR3 DNA sequence: TGTGCCAGCAGCGTAAGGATAGGGGTCGGGAGTTCGAACACCGGGGAGCTGTTTTTT. Translating gives CASSVRIGVGSSNTGELFF.

This clonotype showed up many times. This chain uses TRBV6-2 or TRBV6-3 with TRBJ1-2; D is undetermined. V was shortened by 2 bases and J by 2 bases, with 6 bases between the two germline ends. Germline V gene data show CDR1 as MNHEY and CDR2 as SVGEGT. This CDR3 is 13 amino acids long. In DNA form, the CDR3 reads TGTGCCAGCAGTTACGGGCAGAACTATGGCTACACCTTC. Encoded protein: CASSYGQNYGYTF.

The table lists this clonotype with many counts. The rearrangement links TRBV6-1 to TRBJ2-7; TRBD1 is a possible D gene (6 bases). V gave up 6 bases and J gave up 3 bases, with 24 bases separating them. CDR1 and CDR2 (germline): MNHNS, SASEGT. This CDR3 is 17 amino acids long. The CDR3 nucleotides read TGTGCCAGCAGCTTGACCCACGTCAGGGGCGGAGGCTACGAGCAGTACTTC. Translation: CASSLTHVRGGGYEQYF.

This clonotype was picked up many times. V and J are TRBV24-1 and TRBJ2-1; 9 positions agree with TRBD2. Germline V CDR1 and CDR2: KGHDR, SFDVKD. The CDR3 is made up of 15 amino acids. After removal of 7 bases from V and 2 bases from J, the junction contained 5 bases not matched to a gene. As DNA, the CDR3 is TGTGCCACCAGCGACCTAGCGGGACCCTACAATGAGCAGTTCTTC. Protein: CATSDLAGPYNEQFF.

For this clonotype: A much larger clone lies a single base off, so this may be a read error. This chain connects TRBV4-1 to TRBJ2-5; D may match TRBD1 or TRBD2 (6 bases each). V lost 1 base to trimming and J lost 5 bases, with 20 bases between them. CDR3 length equals 17 residues. Germline CDR1 and CDR2: MGHRA and YSYEKL. The CDR3 here is CASSQVPLGGNLETQYF. CDR3 coding DNA: TGCGCCAGCAGCCAAGTCCCCTTAGGGGGGAATCTTGAGACCCAGTACTTC.

This clonotype has ten or more counts. The chain employs TRBV29-1 and TRBJ1-1, with D perhaps matching TRBD1 (5 bases). Trimming left V 5 bases short and J 1 base short, with 11 bases between. This CDR3 has 13 amino acids. Germline V gives CDR1 SQVTM, CDR2 ANQGSEA. The CDR3 sequence is CSVKRQGNTEAFF. In DNA, the CDR3 is TGCAGCGTTAAAAGGCAGGGGAACACTGAAGCTTTCTTT.

The rearrangement links TRBV11-2 to TRBJ2-1, with D unresolved. Germline CDR1 and CDR2: SGHAT and FQNNGV. The CDR3 is 12 amino acids. Trimming stripped 1 base from V and 12 bases from J, with 10 bases between. The CDR3 nucleotides are TGTGCCAGCAGCTTAGGTAGGCTGGGGCAGTTCTTC. Translating gives CASSLGRLGQFF.

A few counts support this clonotype. CDR3 protein: CSVGLASQETQYF. For the CDR3, the DNA is TGCAGCGTGGGACTAGCCTCCCAAGAGACCCAGTACTTC. The rearrangement joins TRBV29-1 to TRBJ2-5; 9 bases match TRBD2. Germline V gives CDR1 SQVTM, CDR2 ANQGSEA. V trimming: 6 bases; J trimming: 1 base; junction bases outside the gene matches: 3. There are 13 residues in the CDR3. Variable domain in full (rest from reference TRBV29-1 and TRBJ2-5): SAVISQKPSRDICQRGTSLTIQCQVDSQVTMMFWYRQQPGQSLTLIATANQGSEATYESGFVIDKFPISRPNLTFSTLTVSNMSPEDSSIYLCSVGLASQETQYFGPGTRLLVL.

This clonotype came up many times. For the CDR3, the DNA is TGCGCCAGCAGCCCCACCGGGTACACTGAAGCTTTCTTT. Its protein product is CASSPTGYTEAFF. This sequence joins TRBV4-1 and TRBJ1-1; D call uncertain. Germline CDR1 MGHRA, CDR2 YSYEKL. V was clipped by 4 bases and J by 3 bases, with 9 bases between them. The CDR3 loop spans 13 amino acids.

This sequence joins TRBV6-2 or TRBV6-3 and TRBJ2-1; no clear D gene. Germline-derived CDR1 and CDR2 are MNHEY and SVGEGT. The CDR3 spans 14 residues. Trimming cost V 7 bases and J 0 bases, with 10 bases left between them. The CDR3 spells CASTQSSSYNEQFF. The CDR3 DNA reads as TGTGCCAGCACCCAATCCTCCTCCTACAATGAGCAGTTCTTC.

This clonotype was recorded many times. As DNA, the CDR3 is TGTGCCAGCAGCCAAGAACCTAGCGGGAGGGGGGCAGATACGCAGTATTTT. Protein: CASSQEPSGRGADTQYF. The rearrangement uses TRBV3-1 and TRBJ2-3, with TRBD2 identical over 12 bases. Germline V gene lookup returns CDR1 LGHDT and CDR2 YNNKEL (reference sequence). The CDR3 is made up of 17 amino acids. J lost 4 bases, V lost 0 bases, and 5 bases had no gene match.

This clonotype was observed at least ten times. The rearrangement uses TRBV14 and TRBJ1-1, with unresolved D. The V and J ends lost 1 base and 4 bases respectively, with 16 bases between them. There are 16 residues in the CDR3. Germline loops: CDR1 SGHDN, CDR2 FVKESK. CDR3 region: CASSQVGRVRSTEAFF. CDR3 in DNA: TGTGCCAGCAGCCAAGTTGGAAGGGTTCGGTCCACTGAAGCTTTCTTT.

The J gene is TRBJ2-1, the V gene TRBV11-2, with TRBD2 matching 12 bases. The junction had 7 bases not matched to a gene; V was cut back by 5 bases and J by 5 bases. Germline V CDR1 and CDR2: SGHAT, FQNNGV. The CDR3 has 16 residues. CDR3 DNA sequence: TGTGCCAGCAGCCCGACTAGCGGGAGAGGAAACAATGAGCAGTTCTTC. Translation: CASSPTSGRGNNEQFF.

This clonotype has at least ten counts. The rearrangement joins TRBV2 to TRBJ2-1; possibly TRBD1 for D (6 bases). This CDR3 spans 15 amino acids. In germline, CDR1 is SNHLY, CDR2 FYNNEI. V dropped 4 bases and J dropped 0 bases, with 10 bases sitting between them. For the CDR3, the DNA is TGTGCCAGCAGTGTAGACAGGAGCTCCTACAATGAGCAGTTCTTC. Amino acids: CASSVDRSSYNEQFF.

Ten or more counts support this clonotype. This chain joins TRBV12-3 or TRBV12-4 and TRBJ2-3, with TRBD2 matching over 15 bases. J was trimmed by 3 bases and V by 6 bases; bases with no gene match: 13. The CDR3 runs to 19 residues. The CDR3 coding sequence is TGTGCCAGCAGCCCGCGCCCTGGACTAGCGGGAGGGCTGACAGATACGCAGTATTTT. It specifies CASSPRPGLAGGLTDTQYF.

The rearrangement joins TRBV7-3 to TRBJ1-6; a possible D gene is TRBD1 (5 bases). The germline gives CDR1 SGHTA, CDR2 FQGTGA. The CDR3 consists of 18 residues. V dropped 9 bases and J dropped 0 bases, with 21 bases sitting between them. CDR3 residues: CASSKNRDASSYNSPLHF. The DNA of the CDR3 is TGTGCCAGTAGTAAAAACCGGGACGCGAGCTCCTATAATTCACCCCTCCACTTT.